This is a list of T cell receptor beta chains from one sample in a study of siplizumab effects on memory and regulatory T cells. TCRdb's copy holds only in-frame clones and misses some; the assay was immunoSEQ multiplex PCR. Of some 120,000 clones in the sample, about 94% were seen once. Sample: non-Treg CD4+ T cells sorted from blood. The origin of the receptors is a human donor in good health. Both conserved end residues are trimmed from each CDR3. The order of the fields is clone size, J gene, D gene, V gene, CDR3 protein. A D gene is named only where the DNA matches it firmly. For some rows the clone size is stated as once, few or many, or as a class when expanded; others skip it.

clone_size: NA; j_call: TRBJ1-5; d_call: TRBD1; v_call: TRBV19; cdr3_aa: ASSKGTASNQPQH
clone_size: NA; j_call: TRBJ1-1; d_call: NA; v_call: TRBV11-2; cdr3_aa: ASEGIMNTEAF
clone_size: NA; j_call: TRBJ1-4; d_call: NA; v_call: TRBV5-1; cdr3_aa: ASSFGRGGEKLF
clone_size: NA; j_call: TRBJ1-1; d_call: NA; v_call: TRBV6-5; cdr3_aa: ASGYGGRTEAF
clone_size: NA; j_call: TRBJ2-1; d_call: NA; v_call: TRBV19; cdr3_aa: ASSIRRGDYNEQF
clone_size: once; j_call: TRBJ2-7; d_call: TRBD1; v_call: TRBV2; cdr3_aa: ASTTQGQQIVREQY
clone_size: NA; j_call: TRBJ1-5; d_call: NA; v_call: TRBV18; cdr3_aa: ASSGTAPNQPQH
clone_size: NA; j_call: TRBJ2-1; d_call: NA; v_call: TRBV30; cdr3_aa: AWSVRASSYNEQF
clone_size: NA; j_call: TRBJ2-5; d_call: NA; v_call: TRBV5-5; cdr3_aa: ASSFTPPAVGETQY
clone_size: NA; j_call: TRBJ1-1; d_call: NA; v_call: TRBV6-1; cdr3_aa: ASSVNREAGGTEAF
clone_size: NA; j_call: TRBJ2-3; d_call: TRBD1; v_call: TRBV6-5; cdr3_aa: ASNRGGTGTDTQY
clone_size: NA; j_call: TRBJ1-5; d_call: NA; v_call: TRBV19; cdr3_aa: ASSMDRESYSNQPQH
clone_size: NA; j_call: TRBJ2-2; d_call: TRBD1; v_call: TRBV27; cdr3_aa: ASRGTGGRTGELF
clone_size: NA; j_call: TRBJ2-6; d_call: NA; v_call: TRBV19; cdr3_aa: ASSTRDPTGANVLT
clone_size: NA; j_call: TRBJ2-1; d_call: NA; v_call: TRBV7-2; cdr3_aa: ASSGTRFSYNEQF
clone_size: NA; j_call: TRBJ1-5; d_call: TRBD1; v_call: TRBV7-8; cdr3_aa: ASSLGDRGVRGNQPQH
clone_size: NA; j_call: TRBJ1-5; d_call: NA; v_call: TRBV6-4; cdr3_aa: ASSEQGPGPQH
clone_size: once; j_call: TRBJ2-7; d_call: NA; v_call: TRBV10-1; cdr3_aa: ASRGRPRPRGIYEQY
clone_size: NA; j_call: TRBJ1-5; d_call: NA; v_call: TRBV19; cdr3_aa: ATGGHSNQPQH
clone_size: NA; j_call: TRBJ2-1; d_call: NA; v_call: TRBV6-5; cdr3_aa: ASSYSRAVQVQF
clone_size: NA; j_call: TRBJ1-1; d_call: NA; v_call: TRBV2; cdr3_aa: ASTGMDSNEAF
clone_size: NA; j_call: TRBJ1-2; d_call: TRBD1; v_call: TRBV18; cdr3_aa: ASSPDREYGYT
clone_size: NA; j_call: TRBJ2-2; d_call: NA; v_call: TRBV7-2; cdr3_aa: ASSLSPGELF
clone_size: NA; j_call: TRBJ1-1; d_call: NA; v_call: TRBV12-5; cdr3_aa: ASGSPRNTEAF
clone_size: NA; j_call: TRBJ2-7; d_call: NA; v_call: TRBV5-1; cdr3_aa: ASKVQGSTYEQY
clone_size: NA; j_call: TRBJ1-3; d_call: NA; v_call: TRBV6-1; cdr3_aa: ASSDSRVSGNTIY
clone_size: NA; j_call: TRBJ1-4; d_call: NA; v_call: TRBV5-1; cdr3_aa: ASSLQATNEKLF
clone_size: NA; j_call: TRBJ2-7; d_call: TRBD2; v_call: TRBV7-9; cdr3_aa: ASSPSGSVYYEQY
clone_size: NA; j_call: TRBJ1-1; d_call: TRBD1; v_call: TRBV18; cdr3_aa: ASSPRGQVNTEAF
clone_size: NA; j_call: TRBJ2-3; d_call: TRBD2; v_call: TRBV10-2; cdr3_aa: ASSELAGASTDTQY
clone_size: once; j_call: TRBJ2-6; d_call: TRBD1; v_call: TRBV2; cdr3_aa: ASSLQGTGANVLT
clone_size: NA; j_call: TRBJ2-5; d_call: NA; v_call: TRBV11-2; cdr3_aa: ASSAYQETQY
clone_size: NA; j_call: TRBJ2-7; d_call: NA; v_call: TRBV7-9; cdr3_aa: ASALFEGVPQY
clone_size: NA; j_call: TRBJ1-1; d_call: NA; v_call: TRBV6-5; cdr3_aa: ASSYSRAQEPEAF
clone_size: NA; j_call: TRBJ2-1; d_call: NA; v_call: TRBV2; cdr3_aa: ASRAADSSYNEQF
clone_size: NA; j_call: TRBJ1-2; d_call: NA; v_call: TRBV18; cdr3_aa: ASSYRYGYT
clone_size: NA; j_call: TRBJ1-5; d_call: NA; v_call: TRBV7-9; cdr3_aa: ASSWDGSNQPQH
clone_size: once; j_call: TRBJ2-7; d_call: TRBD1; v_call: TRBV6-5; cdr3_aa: ASRYRDSFYEQY
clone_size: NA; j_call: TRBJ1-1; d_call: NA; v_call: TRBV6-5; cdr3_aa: ASSRDTEAF
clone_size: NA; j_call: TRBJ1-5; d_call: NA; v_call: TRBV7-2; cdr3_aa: ASSLGTGYPPPQH
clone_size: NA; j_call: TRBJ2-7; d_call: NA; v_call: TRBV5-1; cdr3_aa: ASSLDGNYEQY
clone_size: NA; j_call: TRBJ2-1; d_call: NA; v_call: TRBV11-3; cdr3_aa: ASSTGTNEQF
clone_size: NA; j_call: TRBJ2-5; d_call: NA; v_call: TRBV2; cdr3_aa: ASTMGLRETQY
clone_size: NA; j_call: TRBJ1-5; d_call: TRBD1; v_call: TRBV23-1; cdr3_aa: ASSRLPDRGNQPQH
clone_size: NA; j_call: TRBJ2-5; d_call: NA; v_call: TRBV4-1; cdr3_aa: ASSQVSQGRETQY
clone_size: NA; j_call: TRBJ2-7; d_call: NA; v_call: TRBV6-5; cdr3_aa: ASSLQQGFEQY
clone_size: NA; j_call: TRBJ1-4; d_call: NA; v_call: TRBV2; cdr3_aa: ASMAARGGLNEKLF
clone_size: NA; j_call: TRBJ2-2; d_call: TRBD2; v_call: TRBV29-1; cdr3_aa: SAGTSGGIGELF
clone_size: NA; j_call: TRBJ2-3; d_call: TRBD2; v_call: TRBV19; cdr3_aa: ASSPRGGRTDTQY
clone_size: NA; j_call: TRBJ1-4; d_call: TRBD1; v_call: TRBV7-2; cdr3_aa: ASSSGGQGNEKLF
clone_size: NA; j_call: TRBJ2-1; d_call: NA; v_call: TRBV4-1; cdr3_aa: ASSSRENSGALGGNEQF
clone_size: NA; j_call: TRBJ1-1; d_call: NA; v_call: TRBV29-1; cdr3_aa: SAHFSGGTEAF
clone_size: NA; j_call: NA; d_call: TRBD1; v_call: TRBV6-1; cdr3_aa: ASSEPGQGNYEQY
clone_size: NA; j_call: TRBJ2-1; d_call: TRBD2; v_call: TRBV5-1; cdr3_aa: ASSLVAGQYNEQF
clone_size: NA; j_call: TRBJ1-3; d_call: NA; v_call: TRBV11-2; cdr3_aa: ASSLDGSSGNTIY